The rows below give T cell receptor beta chains drawn from one sample of a study of blood T cell repertoires in COVID-19. Assay used: immunoSEQ multiplex PCR; TCRdb lists only in-frame clones, some missing. Here the sample spans some 190,000 clones, 80% being singletons. The sequenced sample was PBMCs or T cells enriched from blood (not recorded which). Every receptor here comes from a man aged 30 to 45 with acute COVID-19. Each CDR3 is given without its conserved first and last residue. Clone size is not always given. Where it is, it says once, few, many or a class for expanded clones.

size: NA; V: TRBV5-5; J: TRBJ1-3; CDR3: ASSSGRHFSGANTIY
size: few; V: TRBV13; J: TRBJ2-3; CDR3: ASSFSGGERDTQY
size: NA; V: TRBV4-1; J: TRBJ1-1; CDR3: ASSQEGTGGIGF
size: NA; V: TRBV6-5; J: TRBJ2-5; CDR3: ASSYSGAQETQY
size: NA; V: TRBV18; J: TRBJ1-1; CDR3: ASSPLWRENTEAF
size: NA; V: TRBV3-1/TRBV3-2; J: TRBJ2-3; CDR3: ASSQDSRTPQY
size: once; V: TRBV6-5; J: TRBJ2-3; CDR3: ATGLSGRTDTQY
size: NA; V: TRBV19; J: TRBJ1-1; CDR3: ASSPWTGTTEAF
size: NA; V: TRBV2; J: TRBJ1-6; CDR3: ASGQGSLDNSPLH
size: NA; V: TRBV12-3/TRBV12-4; J: TRBJ1-1; CDR3: ASSYRTEAF
size: NA; V: TRBV28; J: TRBJ1-4; CDR3: ASSLGAPGLGEKLF